Below are 30 T cell receptor beta chains sequenced from a single sample in a study of shared T cell receptors in the human thymus. Here immunoSEQ multiplex PCR was the method, and the copy in TCRdb shows in-frame clones only, minus some. The data show roughly 500,000 clones, 75% to 80% seen once. The same sample was also used in a study of human thymus T cells.

Specimen: thymocytes. The receptors here all came from a boy under two years old with a congenital heart defect.

The rearrangement joins TRBV19 to TRBJ2-2, with D tentatively TRBD2 (5 bases). Trimming stripped 10 bases from V and 4 bases from J, with 13 bases between. CDR3 size: 13 residues. The germline V gene encodes CDR1 LNHDA and CDR2 SQIVND (reference sequence). The DNA of the CDR3 is TGTGCCACCTCCACGAGGGTCACCGGGGAGCTGTTTTTT. As protein: CATSTRVTGELFF.

The table lists this clone with a count of one. The chain has TRBV15 and TRBJ2-5; tentatively, D is TRBD2 (5 bases). The CDR3 spans 13 residues. The ends were cut back, 5 bases at V and 4 bases at J, with 11 bases in the middle. CDR1 is LNHNV, CDR2 YYDKDF, per germline (reference sequence). CDR3 bases: TGTGCCACCAGCGCCCGGGAACCAGAGACCCAGTACTTC. It codes for CATSAREPETQYF.

DNA for the CDR3: TGTGCCACTCTGGGCGGGAGAAGGAACGAGCAGTACTTC. Amino acid sequence: CATLGGRRNEQYF. This chain links TRBV27 with TRBJ2-7; TRBD2 matches at 7 bases. The V gene end was trimmed by 10 bases and the J gene end by 5 bases; junction bases not matched to a gene: 11. The germline V gene encodes CDR1 MNHEY and CDR2 SMNVEV (reference sequence). This CDR3 is built from 13 residues.

This chain links TRBV6-1 with TRBJ2-5; 7 bases are shared with TRBD2. Germline V gene data show CDR1 as MNHNS and CDR2 as SASEGT. This CDR3 contains 13 residues. V was pared by 9 bases and J by 3 bases, with 7 bases of the junction left unmatched. DNA of the CDR3: TGTGCCAGTACGGGACTATCAAAAGAGACCCAGTACTTC. Translated: CASTGLSKETQYF.

This clone was counted a few times. The genes are TRBV6-1 and TRBJ2-7, with D possibly TRBD2 on 5 matching bases. V gave up 1 base and J gave up 0 bases, with 22 bases separating them. CDR1 and CDR2 (germline): MNHNS, SASEGT. The CDR3 is 19 residues long. CDR3 in amino acids: CASSEDGGLIDHYSYEQYF. CDR3 in DNA: TGTGCCAGCAGTGAAGATGGCGGACTGATCGACCACTACTCCTACGAGCAGTACTTC.

The chain employs TRBV5-5 and TRBJ1-2; D is perhaps TRBD1 (5 bases). Germline V lookup: CDR1 SGHKS, CDR2 YYEKEE (reference sequence). The CDR3 length is 15 residues. Deletions cut 2 bases from V and 2 bases from J, with 13 bases between. The CDR3 bases are TGTGCCAGCAGCTTAGTATCCAGGGCGAACTATGGCTACACCTTC. It yields the protein CASSLVSRANYGYTF. Drawing the rest from reference TRBV5-5 and TRBJ1-2, the complete variable domain is DAGVTQSPTHLIKTRGQQVTLRCSPISGHKSVSWYQQVLGQGPQFIFQYYEKEERGRGNFPDRFSARQFPNYSSELNVNALLLGDSALYLCASSLVSRANYGYTFGSGTRLTVV.

This sequence joins TRBV7-2 and TRBJ2-7, with 12 bases identical to TRBD1. Germline loops: CDR1 SGHTA, CDR2 FQGNSA. With 4 bases clipped from V and 6 bases from J, the junction kept 10 bases outside the gene matches. CDR3 length equals 16 residues. In DNA form, the CDR3 reads TGTGCCAGCAGCTGGGGACAGGGGGCGCAAAGTGGCGAGCAGTACTTC. Residues: CASSWGQGAQSGEQYF.

This clone occurred once. Sequence at one end of the junction differs from germline and may be a read error. The V gene is TRBV5-1, the J gene TRBJ2-1; 15 bases align to TRBD2. Germline V gives CDR1 SGHRS, CDR2 YFSETQ. The CDR3 is made up of 20 amino acids. The CDR3, as DNA: TGCGCCAGCAGCCTCTCCCGGTCAGGACTAGCGGGAGGGAGCCACAATAAGCAGTTCTTC. Translated: CASSLSRSGLAGGSHNKQFF.

This sequence joins TRBV6-1 and TRBJ2-2, with a weak D call TRBD2 (6 bases). CDR3 length: 14 amino acids. Germline CDR1 and CDR2: MNHNS and SASEGT. Trimming cost V 10 bases and J 7 bases, with 19 bases left between them. CDR3 amino acids: CAILNRGRDGELFF. CDR3 nucleotides: TGTGCCATCTTAAACAGAGGGCGGGACGGGGAGCTGTTTTTT.

V is TRBV5-4 and J is TRBJ2-7; 9 positions match TRBD2. The length of the CDR3 is 20 residues. Germline V gene sequence: CDR1 SGHNT, CDR2 YYREEE (reference sequence). The trim removed 0 bases at V and 0 bases at J, leaving 16 bases unmatched. In DNA form, the CDR3 reads TGTGCCAGCAGCTTGGAATTAAGGGCTAGCGGGGCCCAACTCTCCTACGAGCAGTACTTC. It translates to CASSLELRASGAQLSYEQYF.

This clone was detected only a few times. V and J are TRBV12-5 and TRBJ2-7, with a tentative D call TRBD2 (7 bases). This CDR3 spans 17 amino acids. The germline V and J ends were trimmed by 1 base and 7 bases, with 23 bases remaining between them. The V gene's germline CDR1 is LGHNT and CDR2 FRNRAP. The CDR3 nucleotides read TGTGCTAGTGGTTTGGGACCAAGCCATGGGGGGGCAGGAGAGCAGTACTTC. The encoded protein is CASGLGPSHGGAGEQYF.

V gene TRBV11-3 combines with J gene TRBJ2-5; D gene ambiguous. The CDR3 is 14 amino acids. V was pared by 1 base and J by 4 bases, with 10 bases between. The V gene's germline CDR1 is SGHNT and CDR2 YENEEA. The CDR3 region has the DNA TGTGCCAGCAGCTTAGGTGGCCACGCAGAGACCCAGTACTTC. Translating it yields CASSLGGHAETQYF.

In its sample, this clone was seen a few times. The CDR3 nucleotides are TGTGCCAGCAGACGCGACAGGGGCCCCGAAGCTTTCTTT. Residues: CASRRDRGPEAFF. The chain joins TRBV6-5 to TRBJ1-1, with 8 bases that match TRBD1. J lost 8 bases, V lost 6 bases, and 8 bases had no gene match. Germline loops: CDR1 MNHEY, CDR2 SVGAGI. CDR3 length: 13 residues.

This clone was observed a few times. J is TRBJ2-6 and V is TRBV11-3; 8 nucleotides match TRBD1. CDR3 size: 18 residues. The V segment lost 4 bases and the J segment 0 bases; nucleotides outside the gene matches: 8. Per germline, CDR1 SGHNT and CDR2 YENEEA. CDR3 residues: CASSSRGQESSGANVLTF. CDR3 in DNA: TGTGCCAGCAGCTCAAGGGGACAGGAAAGCTCTGGGGCCAACGTCCTGACTTTC.

The chain carries TRBV5-6 and TRBJ1-1; TRBD1 aligns across 7 bases. The germline CDR1 and CDR2 sequences are SGHDT and YYEEEE. The CDR3 loop spans 14 amino acids. J was trimmed by 5 bases and V by 4 bases; bases with no gene match: 8. CDR3 residues: CASSPQGVRTEAFF. CDR3 DNA sequence: TGTGCCAGCAGCCCCCAGGGGGTTAGGACTGAAGCTTTCTTT.

The V call is TRBV27, the J call TRBJ2-5, with TRBD1 matching over 8 bases. J gave up 3 bases and V 3 bases, and 3 bases lay outside the gene matches. The CDR3 totals 14 residues. Germline lookup yields CDR1 MNHEY and CDR2 SMNVEV (reference sequence). The CDR3 loop reads CASSFRGRKETQYF. CDR3 DNA: TGTGCCAGCAGTTTCAGGGGGCGAAAAGAGACCCAGTACTTC.

The rearrangement joins TRBV14 to TRBJ2-5; 11 nucleotides agree with TRBD2. V shed 4 bases and J 3 bases; nucleotides not matched to a gene: 7. The length of the CDR3 is 16 residues. CDR1 and CDR2 from the germline V gene are SGHDN and FVKESK. DNA of the CDR3: TGTGCCAGCAGCCCTCAGACTAGCGGGATAGAAGAGACCCAGTACTTC. Its protein is CASSPQTSGIEETQYF.

The chain couples TRBV18 to TRBJ2-2; 8 bases are shared with TRBD2. Germline V gene sequence: CDR1 KGHSH, CDR2 LQKENI. The CDR3 has 14 amino acids. The ends lost 3 bases at V and 3 bases at J; junction bases unmatched: 0. The CDR3 is CASSPTSDTGELFF. The DNA for the CDR3 is TGTGCCAGCTCACCGACTAGCGACACCGGGGAGCTGTTTTTT.

This clone was counted a few times. The chain is built from TRBV4-3 and TRBJ1-4; TRBD1 agrees at 8 bases. V shed 3 bases and J 8 bases; nucleotides not matched to a gene: 8. Per germline, CDR1 LGHNA and CDR2 YSLEER. The CDR3 consists of 15 residues. CDR3 residues: CASSQRTGSEEKLFF. The DNA of the CDR3 is TGCGCCAGCAGCCAGAGGACAGGGTCAGAGGAAAAACTGTTTTTT.

The V and J genes are TRBV12-5 and TRBJ2-2; 7 bases line up with TRBD1. Germline V gene sequence: CDR1 LGHNT, CDR2 FRNRAP. The CDR3 extends over 18 amino acids. The V gene end was trimmed by 0 bases and the J gene end by 1 base; junction bases not matched to a gene: 8. CDR3 sequence: CASGLVQGPLRNTGELFF. In nucleotides, the CDR3 is TGTGCTAGTGGTTTGGTACAGGGGCCTCTGAGGAACACCGGGGAGCTGTTTTTT.

This clone was seen a single time. V and J are TRBV5-1 and TRBJ2-3, with 10 bases lining up with TRBD1. The CDR3 runs to 16 residues. From germline, CDR1 is SGHRS and CDR2 YFSETQ. V shed 4 bases, J shed 4 bases, and the junction held 9 bases outside the gene matches. CDR3 DNA: TGCGCCAGCAGCCTAAAACCGGGACAGGGGTCAGATACGCAGTATTTT. Amino acids: CASSLKPGQGSDTQYF.

The DNA for the CDR3 is TGTGCCAGCAGACCGACAGAATCCTATGGCTACACCTTC. Protein sequence: CASRPTESYGYTF. This chain connects TRBV6-5 to TRBJ1-2; D is possibly TRBD1 (5 bases). The V gene lost 6 bases and the J gene lost 4 bases, with 12 bases spanning the gap. CDR1 is MNHEY and CDR2 is SVGAGI in the germline V gene. CDR3 length: 13 residues.

This chain links TRBV29-1 with TRBJ2-7, with 9 positions matching TRBD1. Germline V gene sequence: CDR1 SQVTM, CDR2 ANQGSEA. Trimming took 4 bases from V and 3 from J; bases not matched to a gene: 19. The CDR3 is 18 amino acids. CDR3 protein: CSVVGTGPSLNTHYEQYF. The CDR3 coding sequence is TGCAGCGTTGTCGGGACAGGGCCATCCCTCAACACCCACTACGAGCAGTACTTC.

The rearrangement links TRBV11-2 to TRBJ2-5; D call uncertain. CDR3 length: 14 residues. The germline V gene encodes CDR1 SGHAT and CDR2 FQNNGV. V dropped 6 bases and J dropped 5 bases, with 16 bases sitting between them. CDR3 coding DNA: TGTGCCAGCAGTCCCCAAACGCGGTCGGAGACCCAGTACTTC. Its translation: CASSPQTRSETQYF.

The chain combines TRBV20-1 with TRBJ1-1, with unresolved D. V lost 7 bases and J lost 3, with 9 bases in between. CDR3 length: 11 residues. Germline CDR1 is DFQATT and CDR2 is SNEGSKA (reference sequence). The CDR3 spells CSGLRDTEAFF. Here the CDR3 DNA reads TGCAGTGGCCTGAGGGACACTGAAGCTTTCTTT.

The V call is TRBV5-7, the J call TRBJ2-7, with 7 bases identical to TRBD2. TRBV5-7 is given ORF status, its function remaining uncertain. The ends lost 4 bases at V and 6 bases at J; junction bases unmatched: 13. This CDR3 is built from 15 residues. The CDR3 sequence is CASSLTPSGPPEQYF. As DNA, the CDR3 is TGTGCCAGCAGCCTGACTCCTAGCGGCCCCCCCGAGCAGTACTTC.

The V and J genes are TRBV4-2 and TRBJ2-3; TRBD1 agrees at 7 bases. The trim removed 4 bases at V and 2 bases at J, leaving 9 bases unmatched. CDR3 size: 16 residues. Germline V gene data show CDR1 as LGHNA and CDR2 as YNFKEQ. This CDR3 reads CASSPTEGALTDTQYF. Written as DNA, the CDR3 is TGTGCCAGCAGCCCGACCGAGGGGGCCCTCACAGATACGCAGTATTTT.

The chain carries TRBV30 and TRBJ1-3; 7 nucleotides align to TRBD1. Germline loops: CDR1 GTSNPN, CDR2 SVGIG (reference sequence). The J segment lost 0 bases and the V segment lost 3 bases, leaving 8 bases of the junction unmatched. There are 16 residues in the CDR3. The CDR3 sequence is CAWRDRVPTSGNTIYF. DNA for the CDR3: TGTGCCTGGAGAGACAGGGTTCCCACCTCTGGAAACACCATATATTTT.

This rearrangement joins TRBV2 to TRBJ2-3; 8 bases are a match to TRBD2. Germline trimming cut 5 bases from V and 2 bases from J; bases unmatched to any gene: 6. The V gene's germline CDR1 is SNHLY and CDR2 FYNNEI. The CDR3 is 15 residues long. Here the CDR3 DNA reads TGTGCCAGCAGTCCCGGGACTAGAGACACAGATACGCAGTATTTT. Translation: CASSPGTRDTDTQYF.

The chain recombines TRBV27 with TRBJ2-7, with D possibly TRBD1 on 6 matching bases. The CDR3 sequence is 14 residues long. Germline V lookup: CDR1 MNHEY, CDR2 SMNVEV (reference sequence). V lost 7 bases, J lost 7 bases, and 20 bases lay in between. CDR3 sequence reads: CASTLFPGGGEQYF. The CDR3 bases are TGTGCCAGCACCCTTTTCCCTGGGGGCGGGGAGCAGTACTTC.